This T cell receptor (beta chain) appears in the sequencing data of a study of blood T cell repertoires in COVID-19. Study overall: The cDNA or gDNA used as material had been derived from T cells, B-cell-depleted T cells, or PBMCs.

CDR1 and CDR2 (germline): MNHEY, SVGAGI. The CDR3 contains 13 residues. With 4 bases removed from V and 3 bases from J, the gap between germline ends came to 7 bases. In the original analysis: Reference gene primer amplification gave nucleated cell count estimates. The table came from immunoSEQ multiplex PCR; TCRdb's copy has only in-frame clones and leaves some out. V and J calls and clone size are given by that table; D and trimming were obtained from the DNA. The sample has roughly 110,000 clones, around 80% seen once. The sequence was collected from an older woman with acute or convalescent COVID-19. This chain connects TRBV6-5 to TRBJ1-5; D is ambiguous. The specimen sequenced was peripheral blood. CDR3 protein: CASSSLFNQPQHF. DNA of the CDR3: TGTGCCAGCAGTTCCCTTTTCAATCAGCCCCAGCATTTT.